This T cell receptor beta chain came from a study of T cell repertoires in cytomegalovirus infection. At the level of the study: Based on public TCR beta signatures, there were indications of CMV infection and of a matching HLA type. Overall study results and limits: Predominance within the ex vivo response was attributable to HLA-C-restricted CMV-specific TCR beta clonotypes.

Trimming removed 3 bases from V and 3 bases from J, with 16 bases in between. Germline assignment: CDR1 KGHDR and CDR2 SFDVKD. The CDR3 consists of 17 residues. TCRdb re-called the reads with MiXCR, one entry per CDR3 protein. Of roughly 600,000 distinct CDR3 sequences listed, more than 20% are singletons. With regard to this clonotype: Its antigen is not identified.

The rearrangement joins TRBV24-1 to TRBJ2-2, with D tentatively TRBD1 or TRBD2 (6 bases each). The receptor was derived from a human donor in good health (CMV status not recorded). Some clones in this sample may be carry-over from other donors' samples. Sequenced: CD8+ T cells from PBMCs. The DNA for the CDR3 is TGTGCCACCAGTGATCAATCCCGGGGGCTTTACACCGGGGAGCTGTTTTTT. Translation gives CATSDQSRGLYTGELFF.